The 21 T cell receptor beta chains listed next were all sequenced from one sample in a study of T cell changes during pregnancy in multiple sclerosis. Assay used: immunoSEQ multiplex PCR; TCRdb lists only in-frame clones, some missing. The data show roughly 46,000 clones, 93% seen once. This sample comprised CD8+ T cells from peripheral blood mononuclear cells, obtained after pregnancy. Receptors originate from a female donor with multiple sclerosis, enrolled in a pregnancy study.

The CDR3: CASLRGNTEAFF. CDR3 coding DNA: TGTGCCAGTCTGCGGGGGAACACTGAAGCTTTCTTT. The chain combines TRBV19 with TRBJ1-1; the D is unclear. This CDR3 comprises 12 residues. Germline-derived CDR1 and CDR2 are LNHDA and SQIVND (reference sequence). V was cut by 8 bases and J by 1 base, with 8 bases left in between.

V gene TRBV7-9 combines with J gene TRBJ2-7; a weak D match, TRBD2 (7 bases). Germline CDR1 reads SEHNR; CDR2 reads FQNEAQ (reference sequence). V lost 1 base and J 2 bases, leaving 15 bases between the germline ends. CDR3 length: 16 amino acids. CDR3: CASSLVGGAGTYEQYF. The CDR3 DNA sequence: TGTGCCAGCAGCTTAGTTGGGGGGGCCGGGACCTACGAGCAGTACTTC. Drawing the rest from reference TRBV7-9 and TRBJ2-7, the complete variable domain is DTGVSQNPRHKITKRGQNVTFRCDPISEHNRLYWYRQTLGQGPEFLTYFQNEAQLEKSRLLSDRFSAERPKGSFSTLEIQRTEQGDSAMYLCASSLVGGAGTYEQYFGPGTRLTVT.

The chain joins TRBV7-9 to TRBJ2-2, with 7 bases fitting TRBD1. Germline loops: CDR1 SEHNR, CDR2 FQNEAQ (reference sequence). CDR3 size: 15 residues. V shed 5 bases, J shed 2 bases, and the junction held 5 bases outside the gene matches. CDR3 region: CASSPAGGNTGELFF. The CDR3 coding sequence is TGTGCCAGCAGCCCCGCAGGGGGAAACACCGGGGAGCTGTTTTTT.

The chain links TRBV6-5 to TRBJ1-1; D gene ambiguous. Germline V CDR1 and CDR2: MNHEY, SVGAGI. This CDR3 has 15 amino acids. Trimming took 0 bases from V and 0 from J, leaving 8 bases between them. The DNA for the CDR3 is TGTGCCAGCAGTTACTCGTTGTACATGAACACTGAAGCTTTCTTT. This codes for CASSYSLYMNTEAFF.

The chain uses TRBV7-9 and TRBJ2-7; 9 positions agree with TRBD1. Per germline, CDR1 SEHNR and CDR2 FQNEAQ (reference sequence). CDR3 length equals 14 residues. The J segment lost 3 bases and the V segment lost 5 bases, leaving 5 bases of the junction unmatched. CDR3: CASSTPGQGYEQYF. DNA of the CDR3: TGTGCCAGCAGCACTCCGGGACAGGGCTACGAGCAGTACTTC.

This chain links TRBV12-5 with TRBJ2-1, with D maybe TRBD1 (5 bases). Germline V CDR1 and CDR2: LGHNT, FRNRAP. The CDR3 has 13 residues. Trimming removed 2 bases at V and 5 bases at J, with 7 bases between. The CDR3 loop reads CASGLSRDNEQFF. The CDR3 coding sequence is TGTGCTAGTGGTTTGAGCAGGGACAATGAGCAGTTCTTC.

V usage is TRBV9 and J usage is TRBJ2-3, with TRBD2 matching 8 bases. Germline V gene lookup returns CDR1 SGDLS and CDR2 YYNGEE. V shed 6 bases and J 4 bases; nucleotides not matched to a gene: 7. The CDR3 covers 14 residues. The CDR3 DNA is TGTGCCAGCACGGGGGGGCGAGGGGCAGATACGCAGTATTTT. The encoded protein is CASTGGRGADTQYF.

The chain carries TRBV15 and TRBJ2-7; possibly TRBD1 for D (6 bases). The CDR3 is 18 residues long. Trimming left V 2 bases short and J 0 bases short, with 20 bases between. Germline assignment: CDR1 LNHNV and CDR2 YYDKDF (reference sequence). The CDR3: CATSRPPYRATHSYEQYF. CDR3 nucleotides: TGTGCCACCAGCAGACCACCTTACAGGGCGACCCACTCCTACGAGCAGTACTTC.

The chain has TRBV9 and TRBJ2-7; D possibly corresponds to TRBD2 (5 bases). Germline V lookup: CDR1 SGDLS, CDR2 YYNGEE. The CDR3 is 16 residues long. V was cut by 4 bases and J by 5 bases, with 22 bases left in between. The CDR3 reads CASSKGSGRRHNEQYF. CDR3 sequence (DNA): TGTGCCAGCAGCAAAGGGAGCGGTAGGAGGCATAACGAGCAGTACTTC. Looking up the rest from reference TRBV9 and TRBJ2-7 gives the full variable domain: DSGVTQTPKHLITATGQRVTLRCSPRSGDLSVYWYQQSLDQGLQFLIQYYNGEERAKGNILERFSAQQFPDLHSELNLSSLELGDSALYFCASSKGSGRRHNEQYFGPGTRLTVT.

This chain joins TRBV27 and TRBJ2-3, with D possibly matching TRBD1 (5 bases). Deletions cut 5 bases from V and 2 bases from J, with 14 bases between. The germline gives CDR1 MNHEY, CDR2 SMNVEV (reference sequence). The CDR3 extends over 15 amino acids. As DNA, the CDR3 is TGTGCCAGCAGTCACCTGGGGCGGAACACAGATACGCAGTATTTT. It is translated as CASSHLGRNTDTQYF.

The chain links TRBV12-5 to TRBJ2-1; TRBD1 matches 11 bases. CDR1 and CDR2 (germline): LGHNT, FRNRAP. The CDR3 is 13 residues long. CDR3 region: CAHGTGGLDEQFF. The CDR3 coding sequence is TGTGCCCACGGGACAGGGGGTTTGGATGAGCAGTTCTTC.

The chain is built from TRBV6-1 and TRBJ2-5; TRBD2 might be the D (5 bases). Germline V gives CDR1 MNHNS, CDR2 SASEGT. CDR3 size: 13 residues. Trimming cost V 8 bases and J 1 base, with 11 bases left between them. CDR3 loop: CASLDYTQETQYF. CDR3 sequence (DNA): TGTGCCAGCCTAGACTATACCCAAGAGACCCAGTACTTC.

The chain links TRBV6-1 to TRBJ2-7; 9 nucleotides match TRBD1. V lost 5 bases and J lost 3; bases outside the gene matches: 5. The germline V gene has CDR1 MNHNS and CDR2 SASEGT. The CDR3 runs 14 residues. The CDR3 region has the DNA TGTGCCAGCAGTTCCGGGACAGGGCACTACGAGCAGTACTTC. It specifies CASSSGTGHYEQYF.

The V and J genes are TRBV7-2 and TRBJ2-3; 11 nucleotides match TRBD2. Germline V gives CDR1 SGHTA, CDR2 FQGNSA. This CDR3 spans 16 amino acids. The V and J ends lost 4 bases and 0 bases, in that order; junction bases with no gene match: 3. CDR3: CASSSTSGSSTDTQYF. In DNA, the CDR3 is TGTGCCAGCAGCTCTACTAGCGGGAGTAGCACAGATACGCAGTATTTT.

The chain carries TRBV30 and TRBJ2-1, with TRBD1 as a possible D gene (7 bases). This CDR3 is 14 amino acids long. The germline gives CDR1 GTSNPN, CDR2 SVGIG (reference sequence). V lost 3 bases, J lost 8 bases, and 17 bases lay in between. The CDR3 here is CAWSPGGGGHEQFF. The CDR3 DNA reads as TGTGCCTGGAGCCCCGGAGGAGGGGGCCATGAGCAGTTCTTC.

The chain employs TRBV10-3 and TRBJ2-7, with D possibly TRBD2 on 6 matching bases. The CDR3 has 17 residues. V was cut by 4 bases and J by 1 base, with 20 bases left in between. Germline loops: CDR1 ENHRY, CDR2 SYGVKD. For the CDR3, the DNA is TGTGCCATCAGTGGTGGCCCCCAGGCCGGGAGTTCCTACGAGCAGTACTTC. The encoded protein is CAISGGPQAGSSYEQYF.

This clone was observed a handful of times. This chain links TRBV7-9 with TRBJ2-1; 9 positions agree with TRBD2. Per the germline V gene, CDR1 is SEHNR and CDR2 is FQNEAQ (reference sequence). The CDR3 extends over 15 amino acids. The V gene end was trimmed by 3 bases and the J gene end by 2 bases; junction bases not matched to a gene: 2. Here the CDR3 reads CASSFSGGPYNEQFF. In nucleotides, the CDR3 is TGTGCCAGCAGCTTTAGCGGGGGACCCTACAATGAGCAGTTCTTC.

The chain is built from TRBV29-1 and TRBJ2-7, with a tentative D call TRBD2 (6 bases). The CDR3 contains 12 residues. Germline V gene sequence: CDR1 SQVTM, CDR2 ANQGSEA. V was clipped by 6 bases and J by 3 bases, with 12 bases between them. CDR3 sequence reads: CSVGDSIYEQYF. CDR3 in DNA: TGCAGCGTGGGGGACTCGATCTACGAGCAGTACTTC.

This chain joins TRBV19 and TRBJ1-1; no clear D. Trimming shortened V by 5 bases and J by 3 bases, and 10 bases separated the two germline ends. The CDR3 is 13 residues long. The germline V gene encodes CDR1 LNHDA and CDR2 SQIVND (reference sequence). CDR3 DNA sequence: TGTGCCAGTAGTTGGAGGGTGCACACTGAAGCTTTCTTT. Translating gives CASSWRVHTEAFF.

The V call is TRBV11-1, the J call TRBJ1-2; 12 positions agree with TRBD1. From germline, CDR1 is SGHAT and CDR2 FQDESV (reference sequence). The junction had 5 bases not matched to a gene; V was cut back by 4 bases and J by 8 bases. The CDR3 spans 14 residues. In DNA, the CDR3 is TGTGCCAGCAGCTGGGGACAGGGGGCGAGCGGCTACACCTTC. It encodes CASSWGQGASGYTF.

The V and J genes are TRBV5-4 and TRBJ2-1; 9 nucleotides line up with TRBD2. Germline trimming cut 4 bases from V and 6 bases from J; bases unmatched to any gene: 11. The CDR3 length is 16 residues. Germline CDR1 is SGHNT and CDR2 is YYREEE (reference sequence). The CDR3 DNA sequence: TGTGCCAGCAGCGATTTTTCAGCGGGGGGAGGCAATGAGCAGTTCTTC. This gives the protein CASSDFSAGGGNEQFF.